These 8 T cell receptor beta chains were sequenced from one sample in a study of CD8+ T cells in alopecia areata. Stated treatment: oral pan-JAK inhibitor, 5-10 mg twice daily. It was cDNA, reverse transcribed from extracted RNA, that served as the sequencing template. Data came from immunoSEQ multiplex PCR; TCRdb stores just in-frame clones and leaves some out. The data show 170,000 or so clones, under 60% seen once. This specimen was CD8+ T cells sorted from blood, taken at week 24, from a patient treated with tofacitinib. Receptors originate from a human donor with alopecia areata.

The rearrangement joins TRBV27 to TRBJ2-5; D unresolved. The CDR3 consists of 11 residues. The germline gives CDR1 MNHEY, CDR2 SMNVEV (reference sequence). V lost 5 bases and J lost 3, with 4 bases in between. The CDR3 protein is CASSTKETQYF. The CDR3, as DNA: TGTGCCAGCAGTACCAAAGAGACCCAGTACTTC.

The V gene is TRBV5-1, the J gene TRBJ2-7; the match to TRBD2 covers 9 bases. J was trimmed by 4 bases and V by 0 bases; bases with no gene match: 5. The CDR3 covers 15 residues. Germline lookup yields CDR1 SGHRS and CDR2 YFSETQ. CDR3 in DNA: TGCGCCAGCAGCTTGGGGTCTAGCGGGGTGTACGAGCAGTACTTC. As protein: CASSLGSSGVYEQYF.

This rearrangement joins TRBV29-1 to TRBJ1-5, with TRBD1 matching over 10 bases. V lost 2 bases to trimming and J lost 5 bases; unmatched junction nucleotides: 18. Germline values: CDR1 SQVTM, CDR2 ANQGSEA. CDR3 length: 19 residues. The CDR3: CSVESKGQGSSRHDQPQHF. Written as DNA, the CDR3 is TGCAGCGTTGAATCAAAGGGACAGGGGTCTTCGCGCCATGATCAGCCCCAGCATTTT.

CDR3 loop: CASSPEGQDYGYTF. The CDR3 bases are TGTGCCAGCAGCCCGGAGGGACAGGACTATGGCTACACCTTC. The genes are TRBV27 and TRBJ1-2; 8 bases are a match to TRBD1. The CDR3 is made up of 14 amino acids. Germline V CDR1 and CDR2: MNHEY, SMNVEV (reference sequence). With V trimmed by 6 bases and J by 3 bases, 6 bases remained unmatched.

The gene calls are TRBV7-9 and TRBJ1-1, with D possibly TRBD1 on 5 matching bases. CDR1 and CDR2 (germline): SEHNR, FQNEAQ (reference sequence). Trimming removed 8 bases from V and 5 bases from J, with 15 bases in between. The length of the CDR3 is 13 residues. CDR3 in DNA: TGTGCCAGCCAGGCAGCATGGGGGACTGAAGCTTTCTTT. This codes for CASQAAWGTEAFF.

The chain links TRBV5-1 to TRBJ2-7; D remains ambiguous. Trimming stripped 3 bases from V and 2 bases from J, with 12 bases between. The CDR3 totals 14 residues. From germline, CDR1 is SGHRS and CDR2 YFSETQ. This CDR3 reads CASSSATRPYEQYF. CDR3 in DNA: TGCGCCAGCAGCTCCGCCACCCGTCCCTACGAGCAGTACTTC.

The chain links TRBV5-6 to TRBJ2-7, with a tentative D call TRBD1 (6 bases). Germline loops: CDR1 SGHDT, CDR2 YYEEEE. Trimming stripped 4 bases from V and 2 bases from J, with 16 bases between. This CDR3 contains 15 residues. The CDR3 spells CASSTQTGITYEQYF. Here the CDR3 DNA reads TGTGCCAGCAGCACCCAGACAGGAATCACCTACGAGCAGTACTTC.

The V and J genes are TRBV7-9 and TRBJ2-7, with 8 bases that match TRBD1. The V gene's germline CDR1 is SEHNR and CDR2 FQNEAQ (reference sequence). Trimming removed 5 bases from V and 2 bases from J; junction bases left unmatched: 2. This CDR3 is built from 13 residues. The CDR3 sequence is CASSAQGAYEQYF. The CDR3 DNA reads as TGTGCCAGCAGCGCACAGGGGGCCTACGAGCAGTACTTC. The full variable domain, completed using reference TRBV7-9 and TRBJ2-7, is DTGVSQNPRHKITKRGQNVTFRCDPISEHNRLYWYRQTLGQGPEFLTYFQNEAQLEKSRLLSDRFSAERPKGSFSTLEIQRTEQGDSAMYLCASSAQGAYEQYFGPGTRLTVT.